This T cell receptor beta chain originates from a study of Graves' ophthalmopathy and Graves' hyperthyroidism. Amplification of the TCR beta CDR3 regions used RNA transcripts (as template). HTBI primers were used in a first-round RT-PCR, which preceded a second-round multiplex PCR. MiXCR, applied by TCRdb to the multiplex PCR reads, yields one record per CDR3 protein. The table includes about 390,000 distinct CDR3 sequences, 15% to 19% detected once. This clonotype was recorded many times. Its antigen is not known. Study-wide results and caveats: Detection in blood was also observed for most expanded thyroid clonotypes above 0.001 frequency.

Hyperthyroidism counted as stable given no ophthalmopathy within 18 months of follow-up. Hyperthyroidism was new, under 2 months, in patients aged 18 to 65. Ineligible for inclusion were patients with other autoimmune diseases, uncontrolled infections, pregnancy or lactation. With 5 bases clipped from V and 1 base from J, the junction kept 11 bases outside the gene matches. Germline-derived CDR1 and CDR2 are MNHNS and SASEGT. CDR3 length equals 16 residues. Sequences were obtained from peripheral blood. The TCR sequence derives from a woman aged 18-29 years with stable Graves' hyperthyroidism. The chain carries TRBV6-1 and TRBJ2-7; 7 positions match TRBD1. The CDR3 region is CASSPRQGYLSYEQYF. The CDR3 DNA reads as TGTGCCAGCAGTCCCCGACAGGGTTACTTATCCTACGAGCAGTACTTC.